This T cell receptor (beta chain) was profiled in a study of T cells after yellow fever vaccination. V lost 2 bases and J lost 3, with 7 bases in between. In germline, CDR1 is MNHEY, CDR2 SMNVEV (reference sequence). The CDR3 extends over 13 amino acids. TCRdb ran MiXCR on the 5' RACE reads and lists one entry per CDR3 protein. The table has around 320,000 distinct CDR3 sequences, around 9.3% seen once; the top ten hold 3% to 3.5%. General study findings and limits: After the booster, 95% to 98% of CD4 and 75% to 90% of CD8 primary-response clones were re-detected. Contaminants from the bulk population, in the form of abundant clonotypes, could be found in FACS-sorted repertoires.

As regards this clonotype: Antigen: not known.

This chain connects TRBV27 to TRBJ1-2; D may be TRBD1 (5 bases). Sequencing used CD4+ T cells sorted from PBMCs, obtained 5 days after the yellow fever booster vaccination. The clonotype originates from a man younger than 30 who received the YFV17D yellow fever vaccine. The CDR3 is CASSLRQYYGYTF. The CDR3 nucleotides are TGTGCCAGCAGTTTAAGACAGTACTATGGCTACACCTTC.